The rows below give T cell receptor beta chains drawn from one sample of a study of cytomegalovirus exposure and HLA in healthy donors. The protocol was immunoSEQ multiplex PCR, while the TCRdb copy is restricted to in-frame clones and leaves out a portion. This sample carries about 140,000 clones, 60% to 80% of them seen once, and the ten largest clones take more than 0.95%. The sequencing input was PBMCs. Receptors originate from a man between 18 and 35 years old in good health and CMV-seronegative. CDR3s include the opening cysteine and the closing phenylalanine or tryptophan. The D gene is left open where the match is weak. The listing skips clone size in some rows; elsewhere it reads once, few, many or a size class.

>TRBD2|TRBJ2-3|NA|TRBV29-1
CSVHGLAGVTDTQYF
TGCAGCGTCCACGGACTAGCGGGGGTCACAGATACGCAGTATTTT
>TRBD1|TRBJ2-7|NA|TRBV11-2
CASSFGTGVGEQYF
TGTGCCAGCAGCTTTGGGACAGGGGTCGGCGAGCAGTACTTC
>TRBD2|TRBJ2-2|NA|TRBV2
CASSVGGLARTGELFF
TGTGCCAGCAGTGTGGGAGGACTAGCCCGCACCGGGGAGCTGTTTTTT
>NA|TRBJ2-2|NA|TRBV10-3
CAISEPRVNTGELFF
TGTGCCATCAGTGAGCCCAGGGTGAACACCGGGGAGCTGTTTTTT
>NA|TRBJ2-6|NA|TRBV5-1
CASSLGTAGANVLTF
TGCGCCAGCAGCTTGGGGACAGCTGGGGCCAACGTCCTGACTTTC
>NA|TRBJ2-2|NA|TRBV7-9
CASSWQGGSGELFF
TGTGCCAGCAGCTGGCAGGGGGGATCCGGGGAGCTGTTTTTT
>TRBD1|TRBJ2-7|NA|TRBV6-6
CASSRGTGEQYF
TGTGCCAGCAGTCGAGGGACAGGGGAGCAGTACTTC
>TRBD1|TRBJ1-2|once|TRBV10-3
CAISESGTAEGYTF
TGTGCCATCAGTGAGTCCGGGACAGCAGAAGGCTACACCTTC
>TRBD1|TRBJ1-2|NA|TRBV7-9
CASSATGEEFNYGYTF
TGTGCCAGCAGCGCGACAGGGGAGGAATTCAACTATGGCTACACCTTC
>NA|TRBJ1-2|NA|TRBV15
CATSVAGGQRGYGYTF
TGTGCCACCAGCGTAGCGGGGGGTCAGCGAGGCTATGGCTACACCTTC
>NA|TRBJ1-3|NA|TRBV7-6
CASSLVHLSSGNTIYF
TGTGCCAGCAGCTTAGTACATCTCAGCTCTGGAAACACCATATATTTT
>NA|TRBJ1-5|NA|TRBV18
CASSPPGALGNQPQHF
TGTGCCAGCTCACCACCGGGAGCCCTAGGGAATCAGCCCCAGCATTTT
>NA|TRBJ1-2|NA|TRBV29-1
CSVEGSGTTYGYTF
TGCAGCGTCGAGGGGAGCGGGACCACCTATGGCTACACCTTC
>NA|TRBJ1-1|NA|TRBV5-1
CASSLKDGEDEAFF
TGCGCCAGCAGCCTTAAGGACGGGGAAGATGAAGCTTTCTTT
>TRBD1|TRBJ2-5|NA|TRBV7-7
CASSLGTATWETQYF
TGTGCTAGCAGTTTAGGGACAGCTACATGGGAGACCCAGTACTTC
>NA|TRBJ2-1|NA|TRBV2
CATEGGEPSNEQFF
TGTGCCACCGAGGGGGGGGAACCGAGCAATGAGCAGTTCTTC
>TRBD1|TRBJ1-2|NA|TRBV4-1
CASSQEGQGRNYGYTF
TGCGCCAGCAGCCAAGAGGGACAGGGGAGAAACTATGGCTACACCTTC
>NA|TRBJ1-1|NA|TRBV7-3
CASSLKEGHRGTEAFF
TGTGCCAGCAGCTTAAAAGAGGGCCATCGGGGCACTGAAGCTTTCTTT
>NA|TRBJ2-5|NA|TRBV19
CASSITGETQYF
TGTGCCAGTAGTATCACAGGGGAGACCCAGTACTTC
>NA|TRBJ2-6|NA|TRBV7-3
CASSLIGGLSGANVLTF
TGTGCCAGCAGCTTAATCGGGGGTCTCTCTGGGGCCAACGTCCTGACTTTC
>NA|TRBJ2-5|NA|TRBV30
CAWSVFKGTKETQYF
TGTGCCTGGAGTGTTTTTAAAGGGACAAAAGAGACCCAGTACTTC
>NA|TRBJ2-3|few|TRBV4-1
CASSLAGGRADTQYF
TGCGCCAGCAGTCTTGCTGGAGGACGGGCAGATACGCAGTATTTT
>NA|TRBJ1-1|NA|TRBV30
CAWNPRAGEAFF
TGTGCCTGGAATCCCAGGGCTGGTGAAGCTTTCTTT
>NA|TRBJ2-7|NA|TRBV19
CASSIQFSVGALSYEQYF
TGTGCCAGTAGTATTCAATTCTCGGTTGGGGCCCTGTCCTACGAGCAGTACTTC
>TRBD1|TRBJ1-1|NA|TRBV4-2
CASSQDLRTGAFF
TGTGCCAGCAGCCAAGATTTACGGACAGGAGCTTTCTTT
>NA|TRBJ1-5|NA|TRBV15
CATSSVVNQPQHF
TGTGCCACCAGCAGCGTTGTCAATCAGCCCCAGCATTTT
>TRBD1|TRBJ1-5|NA|TRBV6-1
CASKGQGINQPQHF
TGTGCCAGCAAGGGACAGGGTATTAATCAGCCCCAGCATTTT
>NA|TRBJ1-1|NA|TRBV5-1
CASSFLSGQNTEAFF
TGCGCCAGCAGCTTTTTGTCCGGACAGAACACTGAAGCTTTCTTT
>TRBD1|TRBJ2-2|NA|TRBV5-6
CASRQGDTGELFF
TGTGCCAGCCGGCAGGGGGACACCGGGGAGCTGTTTTTT
>TRBD1|TRBJ2-1|few|TRBV6-4
CASSESETGGNEQFF
TGTGCCAGCAGTGAAAGCGAGACAGGGGGCAATGAGCAGTTCTTC
>NA|TRBJ1-4|few|TRBV7-2
CASSLSPAGREKLFF
TGTGCCAGCAGCTTAAGCCCGGCGGGGAGGGAAAAACTGTTTTTT
>NA|TRBJ1-1|NA|TRBV27
CASSSSGLNTEAFF
TGTGCCAGCAGTTCTAGCGGGCTGAACACTGAAGCTTTCTTT
>TRBD1|TRBJ2-7|NA|TRBV30
CAWMTGARDEQYF
TGTGCCTGGATGACAGGGGCCCGGGACGAGCAGTACTTC
>NA|TRBJ1-1|NA|TRBV30
CAWSPDRNTEAFF
TGTGCCTGGAGCCCCGACAGGAACACTGAAGCTTTCTTT
>TRBD1|TRBJ1-5|NA|TRBV2
CASTGQGGSQPQHF
TGTGCCAGCACTGGACAGGGGGGGTCTCAGCCCCAGCATTTT
>NA|TRBJ1-1|few|TRBV25-1
CASSEWEGTEAFF
TGTGCCAGCAGTGAATGGGAGGGAACTGAAGCTTTCTTT
>NA|TRBJ2-1|NA|TRBV9
CASSVAPRGNEQFF
TGTGCCAGCAGCGTAGCCCCCAGGGGCAATGAGCAGTTCTTC
>NA|TRBJ1-4|NA|TRBV5-1
CASSLDLSNEKLFF
TGCGCCAGCAGCTTGGACTTGAGTAATGAAAAACTGTTTTTT
>TRBD2|TRBJ2-1|once|TRBV6-6
CASSTLAGGHNEQFF
TGTGCCAGCAGTACTCTAGCGGGGGGCCACAATGAGCAGTTCTTC
>NA|TRBJ1-3|NA|TRBV25-1
CASSPPGNTIYF
TGTGCCAGCAGTCCTCCTGGAAACACCATATATTTT
>NA|TRBJ1-6|NA|TRBV5-1
CASSRRTYNSPLHF
TGCGCCAGCAGCCGCAGGACTTATAATTCACCCCTCCACTTT
>NA|TRBJ1-4|NA|TRBV27
CASSFGGGQGNEKLFF
TGTGCCAGCAGTTTTGGTGGAGGGCAGGGTAATGAAAAACTGTTTTTT
>TRBD1|TRBJ1-5|NA|TRBV19
CASSTGQGFWASQPQHF
TGTGCCAGTAGTACTGGACAGGGGTTTTGGGCAAGTCAGCCCCAGCATTTT
>TRBD1|TRBJ2-5|NA|TRBV5-1
CASSPGTGETQYF
TGCGCCAGCAGCCCGGGGACAGGGGAGACCCAGTACTTC
>NA|TRBJ1-6|NA|TRBV6-1
CASSETLKVANSPLHF
TGTGCCAGCAGTGAAACCCTGAAAGTAGCTAATTCACCCCTCCACTTT
>NA|TRBJ1-1|NA|TRBV21-1
CASSKRGNTEAFF
TGTGCCAGCAGCAAACGCGGTAACACTGAAGCTTTCTTT
>NA|TRBJ2-5|NA|TRBV5-8
CASSLGTPTETQYF
TGTGCCAGCAGCTTGGGGACACCTACCGAGACCCAGTACTTC
>TRBD1|TRBJ1-2|NA|TRBV7-9
CSSSPLFSDRAGNYGYTF
TGTTCCAGCAGCCCCCTATTTTCCGACAGGGCTGGGAACTATGGCTACACCTTC
>NA|TRBJ1-1|NA|TRBV6-5
CASNPTGLTEAFF
TGTGCCAGCAATCCTACAGGGCTTACTGAAGCTTTCTTT
>TRBD1|TRBJ1-5|NA|TRBV12-5
CASGLLRQGLSNQPQHF
TGTGCTAGTGGTCTCCTTCGACAGGGGCTTAGCAATCAGCCCCAGCATTTT
>NA|TRBJ1-4|few|TRBV27
CASSPDRRVREKLFF
TGTGCCAGCAGTCCAGACAGAAGGGTGCGAGAAAAACTGTTTTTT
>NA|TRBJ2-1|once|TRBV6-5
CASSYSIRPDRGVLFF
TGTGCCAGCAGTTACTCGATCCGCCCGGACAGAGGGGTTTTGTTCTTC
>NA|TRBJ1-2|NA|TRBV4-1
CASSPPGNYGYTF
TGCGCCAGCAGCCCGCCGGGGAACTATGGCTACACCTTC
>TRBD1|TRBJ1-2|NA|TRBV6-5
CASRQGDHGYTF
TGTGCCAGCAGACAGGGGGATCATGGCTACACCTTC